The 30 T cell receptor beta chains listed next were all sequenced from one sample in a study of T cells in Graves' hyperthyroidism and ophthalmopathy. RNA transcripts served as the template for amplifying TCR beta CDR3 regions. HTBI primers were the set used in a first-round RT-PCR of the TCR CDR3. TCRdb reanalysed the multiplex PCR reads using MiXCR and keeps one entry per CDR3 protein. The repertoire has a few hundred thousand distinct CDR3 sequences, roughly 45% of them found once; the top ten carry about 45%. The sequencing input was peripheral blood or thyroid tissue (not recorded which). These receptors were obtained from an adult woman with Graves' disease, either hyperthyroidism or ophthalmopathy (not recorded which).

This clonotype has just a few counts. The chain joins TRBV29-1 to TRBJ1-2; 8 nucleotides align to TRBD1. The CDR3 totals 14 residues. From germline, CDR1 is SQVTM and CDR2 ANQGSEA. Trimming cost V 0 bases and J 8 bases; bases outside gene matches: 8. The CDR3 DNA sequence: TGCAGCGTTGAAGAGGTTGCAGGGGGCAGAGGCTACACCTTC. Its translation: CSVEEVAGGRGYTF. The full variable domain, with the rest looked up from reference TRBV29-1 and TRBJ1-2, is SAVISQKPSRDICQRGTSLTIQCQVDSQVTMMFWYRQQPGQSLTLIATANQGSEATYESGFVIDKFPISRPNLTFSTLTVSNMSPEDSSIYLCSVEEVAGGRGYTFGSGTRLTVV.

This clonotype has just a few counts. The chain employs TRBV28 and TRBJ1-2; D is ambiguous. CDR1 is MDHEN, CDR2 SYDVKM, per germline. The CDR3 loop spans 15 amino acids. V was cut by 2 bases and J by 0 bases, with 10 bases left in between. The CDR3 nucleotides read TGTGCCAGCAGTTTACTGGTAACAGCTAACTATGGCTACACCTTC. Amino acid sequence: CASSLLVTANYGYTF.

This clonotype has at least ten counts. This chain joins TRBV4-1 and TRBJ2-7; 11 nucleotides agree with TRBD2. Per the germline V gene, CDR1 is MGHRA and CDR2 is YSYEKL. The junction had 7 bases not matched to a gene; V was cut back by 0 bases and J by 6 bases. The CDR3 consists of 16 residues. CDR3 in amino acids: CASSQEVLAGGREQYF. DNA of the CDR3: TGCGCCAGCAGCCAAGAAGTCCTAGCGGGAGGACGCGAGCAGTACTTC.

This chain connects TRBV11-3 to TRBJ2-5; the D is unclear. The CDR3 totals 14 residues. The germline CDR1 and CDR2 sequences are SGHNT and YENEEA. The V end was cut by 2 bases, the J end by 5 bases, with 12 bases between. The CDR3 region has the DNA TGTGCCAGCAGCTTACCTCTGGGTGGGGAGACCCAGTACTTC. Amino acid sequence: CASSLPLGGETQYF.

This rearrangement joins TRBV5-1 to TRBJ1-2; D ambiguous. Germline CDR1 reads SGHRS; CDR2 reads YFSETQ. Trimming shortened V by 2 bases and J by 2 bases, and 7 bases separated the two germline ends. The CDR3 is 13 amino acids. The CDR3 region is CASSFTNNYGYTF. The CDR3 coding sequence is TGCGCCAGCAGCTTTACAAACAACTATGGCTACACCTTC.

A few counts support this clonotype. The V call is TRBV24-1, the J call TRBJ2-1; 7 positions agree with TRBD2. V shed 9 bases and J 3 bases; nucleotides not matched to a gene: 10. Germline lookup yields CDR1 KGHDR and CDR2 SFDVKD. This CDR3 is 15 amino acids long. The CDR3 DNA reads TGTGCCACCCTTACGGCTAGCGGAGTCTACAATGAGCAGTTCTTC. This sequence encodes CATLTASGVYNEQFF.

This clonotype came up once. This chain links TRBV4-1 with TRBJ2-2; TRBD1 matches at 7 bases. J lost 5 bases, V lost 4 bases, and 13 bases had no gene match. The germline V gene encodes CDR1 MGHRA and CDR2 YSYEKL. The CDR3 is 17 residues long. CDR3 coding DNA: TGCGCCAGCAGCCCCTCCGTTCGGCAGGGGGTTACCGGGGAGCTGTTTTTT. Protein sequence: CASSPSVRQGVTGELFF.

The chain carries TRBV20-1 and TRBJ2-7, with 8 bases identical to TRBD1. CDR1 DFQATT and CDR2 SNEGSKA come from the germline V gene (reference sequence). The CDR3 is 15 residues long. J gave up 4 bases and V 4 bases, and 12 bases lay outside the gene matches. This CDR3 is CSANRDNRGKYEQYF. CDR3 nucleotide sequence: TGCAGTGCTAACCGGGACAACAGGGGGAAGTACGAGCAGTACTTC.

As concerns this clonotype: This could be a read error, since a much larger clone is one nucleotide away. The genes are TRBV7-9 and TRBJ1-1; D gene unclear. V lost 4 bases to trimming and J lost 6 bases, with 15 bases between them. Germline CDR1 and CDR2: SEHNR and FQNEAQ (reference sequence). CDR3 length: 14 residues. CDR3 bases: TGTGCCAGCAGCTCCCAAGGAACCCAATCTGAAGCTTTCTTT. Translating it yields CASSSQGTQSEAFF.

V gene TRBV11-2 combines with J gene TRBJ1-6, with D hard to call. Germline V gives CDR1 SGHAT, CDR2 FQNNGV. The CDR3 contains 15 residues. V was clipped by 3 bases and J by 0 bases, with 6 bases between them. The CDR3 loop is CASSLERSYNSPLHF. CDR3 nucleotides: TGTGCCAGCAGCTTGGAACGCTCCTATAATTCACCCCTCCACTTT.

This chain connects TRBV19 to TRBJ1-1; no reliable D call. The CDR3 is made up of 11 amino acids. V lost 7 bases and J 1 base, leaving 4 bases between the germline ends. CDR1 and CDR2 (germline): LNHDA, SQIVND (reference sequence). As DNA, the CDR3 is TGTGCCAGTATTACGAACACTGAAGCTTTCTTT. Encoded protein: CASITNTEAFF.

V gene TRBV7-3 combines with J gene TRBJ2-7; 7 bases agree with TRBD2. The CDR3 sequence is 14 residues long. Per the germline V gene, CDR1 is SGHTA and CDR2 is FQGTGA. Trimming removed 6 bases from V and 1 base from J; junction bases left unmatched: 6. DNA for the CDR3: TGTGCCAGCAGGTCCGGGGAGGGGTCCTACGAGCAGTACTTC. This encodes CASRSGEGSYEQYF.

This clonotype was observed at least ten times. The V call is TRBV10-3, the J call TRBJ2-5; 9 bases line up with TRBD2. The CDR3 consists of 15 residues. The J segment lost 1 base and the V segment lost 6 bases, leaving 6 bases of the junction unmatched. Germline V gives CDR1 ENHRY, CDR2 SYGVKD. CDR3 sequence reads: CAIRAGLASQETQYF. The DNA for the CDR3 is TGTGCCATCAGAGCAGGACTAGCGAGCCAAGAGACCCAGTACTTC.

This clonotype was seen repeatedly, ten times or more. The chain uses TRBV6-6 and TRBJ2-7; D not resolved. V lost 2 bases and J lost 5, with 13 bases in between. This CDR3 has 14 residues. Germline CDR1 MNHNY, CDR2 SVGAGI (reference sequence). Here the CDR3 reads CASSYPAKTHEQYF. CDR3 nucleotides: TGTGCCAGCAGTTACCCGGCCAAGACGCACGAGCAGTACTTC.

This clonotype was counted at least ten times. The V call is TRBV7-2, the J call TRBJ1-1; no clear D gene. CDR3 size: 13 residues. Germline CDR1 is SGHTA and CDR2 is FQGNSA. V lost 5 bases and J lost 5, with 12 bases in between. The CDR3, as DNA: TGTGCCAGCAGCCAAGTAAGGGTTACTGAAGCTTTCTTT. This sequence encodes CASSQVRVTEAFF.

The chain is built from TRBV2 and TRBJ1-5; D is perhaps TRBD1 (5 bases). The germline V and J ends were trimmed by 6 bases and 5 bases, with 14 bases remaining between them. The germline V gene has CDR1 SNHLY and CDR2 FYNNEI. CDR3 length: 14 amino acids. The CDR3 DNA follows: TGTGCCAGCAGACGGGACGGTCAAGATCAGCCCCAGCATTTT. Amino acid sequence: CASRRDGQDQPQHF.

This sequence joins TRBV29-1 and TRBJ2-7, with D unresolved. In germline, CDR1 is SQVTM, CDR2 ANQGSEA. The CDR3 spans 13 residues. V was pared by 1 base and J by 3 bases, with 10 bases between. The CDR3 spells CSVEGRTLYEQYF. The DNA of the CDR3 is TGCAGCGTTGAAGGGAGAACCCTCTACGAGCAGTACTTC.

This clonotype has at least ten counts. The rearrangement uses TRBV14 and TRBJ2-5; 9 positions match TRBD1. Germline CDR1 and CDR2: SGHDN and FVKESK. There are 18 residues in the CDR3. With 5 bases clipped from V and 4 bases from J, the junction kept 17 bases outside the gene matches. The CDR3 sequence: CASSRYRGLNPSVETQYF. The CDR3 DNA follows: TGTGCCAGCAGCAGATACAGGGGGCTGAATCCTTCGGTAGAGACCCAGTACTTC.

As concerns this clonotype: At one end the junction does not follow the germline gene, possibly because of a read error. The V gene is TRBV7-9, the J gene TRBJ2-7; 7 bases line up with TRBD1. Germline-derived CDR1 and CDR2 are SEHNR and FQNEAQ (reference sequence). This CDR3 contains 14 residues. CDR3 in DNA: TGCGCCAGCAGCCAATCGGACAGGAACTACGAGCAGTACTTC. This codes for CASSQSDRNYEQYF. Looking up the rest from reference TRBV7-9 and TRBJ2-7 gives the full variable domain: DTGVSQNPRHKITKRGQNVTFRCDPISEHNRLYWYRQTLGQGPEFLTYFQNEAQLEKSRLLSDRFSAERPKGSFSTLEIQRTEQGDSAMYLCASSQSDRNYEQYFGPGTRLTVT.

This clonotype occurred many times. J is TRBJ1-4 and V is TRBV20-1; no reliable D call. Germline loops: CDR1 DFQATT, CDR2 SNEGSKA (reference sequence). The CDR3 length is 12 residues. Here the CDR3 DNA reads TGCAGGGTTGATGCAACTAATGAAAAACTGTTTTTT. Translating gives CRVDATNEKLFF.

J is TRBJ1-1 and V is TRBV19; 7 bases are a match to TRBD1. CDR1 LNHDA and CDR2 SQIVND come from the germline V gene (reference sequence). This CDR3 is 15 amino acids long. Trimming took 6 bases from V and 11 from J; bases not matched to a gene: 18. The CDR3 DNA follows: TGTGCCAGTAGCACCGGGATAGGGGGCTTCGATGAGGCTTTCTTT. Protein product: CASSTGIGGFDEAFF. The complete variable domain, with remaining parts taken from reference TRBV19 and TRBJ1-1, reads DGGITQSPKYLFRKEGQNVTLSCEQNLNHDAMYWYRQDPGQGLRLIYYSQIVNDFQKGDIAEGYSVSREKKESFPLTVTSAQKNPTAFYLCASSTGIGGFDEAFFGQGTRLTVV.

Remarks on this clonotype: A much more abundant neighbour one base away suggests this may be a read error. The chain couples TRBV4-2 to TRBJ2-6, with no clear D. Germline-derived CDR1 and CDR2 are LGHNA and YNFKEQ. The CDR3 loop spans 18 amino acids. CDR3 protein: CAGSQDAYRASGANVLTF. CDR3 bases: TGTGCCGGCAGCCAAGATGCATATAGGGCATCTGGGGCCAACGTCCTGACTTTC.

The chain links TRBV24-1 to TRBJ2-5; a weak D match, TRBD1 (6 bases). The CDR3 contains 14 residues. Trimming stripped 4 bases from V and 2 bases from J, with 10 bases between. Germline CDR1 KGHDR, CDR2 SFDVKD. The CDR3: CATSDGQYQETQYF. The CDR3 region has the DNA TGTGCCACCAGTGACGGACAGTATCAAGAGACCCAGTACTTC.

This clonotype occurred many times. This chain joins TRBV12-3 or TRBV12-4 and TRBJ2-7; tentatively, D is TRBD2 (6 bases). V was shortened by 3 bases and J by 6 bases, with 12 bases between the two germline ends. The CDR3 is 13 residues long. The CDR3 nucleotides are TGTGCCAGCAGTTTTGGCAGGGACTCCGAGCAGTACTTC. Translation gives CASSFGRDSEQYF.

The chain is built from TRBV20-1 and TRBJ1-4; 8 positions match TRBD1. This CDR3 is built from 12 residues. The V segment lost 5 bases and the J segment 13 bases; nucleotides outside the gene matches: 9. The germline gives CDR1 DFQATT, CDR2 SNEGSKA (reference sequence). Written as DNA, the CDR3 is TGCAGTGCTCTGGATTCCAGGGGGCGACTGTTTTTT. This sequence encodes CSALDSRGRLFF.

The chain employs TRBV29-1 and TRBJ1-3, with unresolved D. The CDR3 is 13 residues long. V lost 4 bases and J 3 bases, leaving 10 bases between the germline ends. The germline V gene encodes CDR1 SQVTM and CDR2 ANQGSEA. CDR3 amino acids: CSVGVGLGNTIYF. CDR3 nucleotide sequence: TGCAGCGTTGGGGTAGGCCTTGGAAACACCATATATTTT.

This clonotype was picked up many times. The chain employs TRBV24-1 and TRBJ2-2; D may be TRBD2 (5 bases). This CDR3 contains 15 residues. CDR1 KGHDR and CDR2 SFDVKD come from the germline V gene. V was pared by 9 bases and J by 0 bases, with 13 bases between. CDR3 sequence: CATAKTTSNTGELFF. The CDR3 nucleotides read TGTGCCACCGCAAAGACTACCTCGAACACCGGGGAGCTGTTTTTT.

This chain joins TRBV29-1 and TRBJ1-4; D uncertain. This CDR3 contains 13 residues. Germline V gene lookup returns CDR1 SQVTM and CDR2 ANQGSEA. Trimming left V 1 base short and J 8 bases short, with 11 bases between. CDR3 residues: CSVEGGTVEKLFF. The CDR3 DNA is TGCAGCGTTGAAGGGGGAACAGTGGAAAAACTGTTTTTT.

This clonotype was seen a few times. V usage is TRBV4-1 and J usage is TRBJ2-7, with a tentative D call TRBD2 (7 bases). The V gene lost 0 bases and the J gene lost 4 bases, with 16 bases spanning the gap. The CDR3 loop spans 16 amino acids. The germline CDR1 and CDR2 sequences are MGHRA and YSYEKL. The CDR3 coding sequence is TGCGCCAGCAGCCAAGAATTGGGGGGGGCGTCGTACGAGCAGTACTTC. Amino acid sequence: CASSQELGGASYEQYF.

The CDR3 region has the DNA TGTGCCACCAGCAGACTTACGGACATGACTTTC. Translated: CATSRLTDMTF. This chain connects TRBV15 to TRBJ2-6; maybe TRBD1 (5 bases). The CDR3 is made up of 11 amino acids. Germline CDR1 LNHNV, CDR2 YYDKDF (reference sequence). V was clipped by 2 bases and J by 17 bases, with 10 bases between them.